The T cell receptor beta chain under discussion was sequenced for a study of cytomegalovirus exposure and HLA in healthy donors. Study findings and constraints: The later analysis indicated that the majority of CMV-associated TCR beta chains appeared HLA-restricted. What a later analysis reportedly showed was that an Asian-associated ancestry cluster had fewer N-insertions than the approximately 700-donor mean.

Vbeta (60) and Jbeta (13) primers were used in the PCR. Data came from immunoSEQ multiplex PCR; TCRdb stores just in-frame clones and leaves some out. The sample holds approximately 240,000 clones, about 80% seen once. On this clone itself: The antigen is undetermined.

The sequence derives from a woman aged 35 to 49 in good health and CMV-seronegative. Specimen: PBMCs.

The CDR3, as DNA: TGTGCCAGCAGTATTACTAGCGGGGGTACCGGGGAGCTGTTTTTT. Protein sequence: CASSITSGGTGELFF. The J gene is TRBJ2-2, the V gene TRBV27; 11 bases line up with TRBD2. Trimming at V came to 5 bases and at J to 5 bases, leaving 4 bases not matched to a gene. Looked up from germline, CDR1 is MNHEY and CDR2 is SMNVEV (reference sequence). The CDR3 is made up of 15 amino acids.